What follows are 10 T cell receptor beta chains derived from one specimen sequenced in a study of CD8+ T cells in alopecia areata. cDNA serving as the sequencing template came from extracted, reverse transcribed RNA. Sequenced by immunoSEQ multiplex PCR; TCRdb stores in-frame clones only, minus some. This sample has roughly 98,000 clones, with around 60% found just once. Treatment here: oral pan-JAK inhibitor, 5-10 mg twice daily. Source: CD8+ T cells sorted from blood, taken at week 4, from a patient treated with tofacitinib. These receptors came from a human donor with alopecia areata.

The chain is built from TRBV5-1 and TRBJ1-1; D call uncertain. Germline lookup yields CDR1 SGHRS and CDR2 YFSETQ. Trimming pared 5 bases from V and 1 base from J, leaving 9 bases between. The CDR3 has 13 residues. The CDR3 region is CASSLRWNTEAFF. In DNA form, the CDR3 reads TGCGCCAGCAGTCTCAGATGGAACACTGAAGCTTTCTTT.

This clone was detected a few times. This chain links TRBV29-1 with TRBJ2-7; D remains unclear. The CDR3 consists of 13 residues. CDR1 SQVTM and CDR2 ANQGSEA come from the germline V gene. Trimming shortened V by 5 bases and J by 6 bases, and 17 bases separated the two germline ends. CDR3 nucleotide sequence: TGCAGCGTTTATGAACAGTTATCTTTCGAGCAGTACTTC. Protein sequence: CSVYEQLSFEQYF.

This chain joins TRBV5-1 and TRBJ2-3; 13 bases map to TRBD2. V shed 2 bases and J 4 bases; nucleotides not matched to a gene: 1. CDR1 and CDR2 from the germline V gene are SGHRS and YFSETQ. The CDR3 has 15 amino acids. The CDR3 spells CASSFGLAGADTQYF. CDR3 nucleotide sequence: TGCGCCAGCAGCTTCGGACTAGCGGGGGCAGATACGCAGTATTTT.

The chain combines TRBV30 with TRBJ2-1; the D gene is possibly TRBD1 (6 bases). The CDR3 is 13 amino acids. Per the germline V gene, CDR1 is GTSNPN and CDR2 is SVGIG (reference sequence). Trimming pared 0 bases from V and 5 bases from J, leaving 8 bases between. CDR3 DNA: TGTGCCTGGAGTGTAGCAGGGGACAATGAGCAGTTCTTC. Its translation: CAWSVAGDNEQFF.

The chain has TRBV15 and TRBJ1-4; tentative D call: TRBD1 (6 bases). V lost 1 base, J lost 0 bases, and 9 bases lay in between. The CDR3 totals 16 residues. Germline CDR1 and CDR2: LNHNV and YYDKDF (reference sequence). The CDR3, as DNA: TGTGCCACCAGCAGAGGACAGGCTGCAACTAATGAAAAACTGTTTTTT. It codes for CATSRGQAATNEKLFF. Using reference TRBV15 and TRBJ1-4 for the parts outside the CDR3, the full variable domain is DAMVIQNPRYQVTQFGKPVTLSCSQTLNHNVMYWYQQKSSQAPKLLFHYYDKDFNNEADTPDNFQSRRPNTSFCFLDIRSPGLGDTAMYLCATSRGQAATNEKLFFGSGTQLSVL.

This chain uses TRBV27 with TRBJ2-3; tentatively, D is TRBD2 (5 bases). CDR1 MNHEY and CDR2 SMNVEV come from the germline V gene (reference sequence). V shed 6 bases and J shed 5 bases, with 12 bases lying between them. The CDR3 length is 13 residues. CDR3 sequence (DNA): TGTGCCAGCAGCCGAGGAGGATTAGATACGCAGTATTTT. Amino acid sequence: CASSRGGLDTQYF.

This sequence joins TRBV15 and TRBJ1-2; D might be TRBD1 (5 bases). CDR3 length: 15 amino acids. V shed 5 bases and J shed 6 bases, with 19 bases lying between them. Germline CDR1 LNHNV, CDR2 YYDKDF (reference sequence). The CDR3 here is CATSSHRPLGDGYTF. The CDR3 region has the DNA TGTGCCACCAGCTCCCACAGGCCCTTAGGGGATGGCTACACCTTC.

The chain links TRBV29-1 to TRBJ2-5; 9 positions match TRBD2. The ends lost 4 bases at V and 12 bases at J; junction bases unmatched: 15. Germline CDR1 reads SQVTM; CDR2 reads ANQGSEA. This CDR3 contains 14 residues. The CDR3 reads CSVVPSGETEAEYF. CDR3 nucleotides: TGCAGCGTTGTGCCTAGCGGGGAGACCGAGGCCGAGTACTTC.

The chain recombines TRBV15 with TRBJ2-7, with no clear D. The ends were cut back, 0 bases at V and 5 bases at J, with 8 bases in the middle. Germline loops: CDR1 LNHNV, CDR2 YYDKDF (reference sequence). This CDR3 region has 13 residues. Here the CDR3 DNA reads TGTGCCACCAGCAGAGATTCTGAGGACGAGCAGTACTTC. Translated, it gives CATSRDSEDEQYF.

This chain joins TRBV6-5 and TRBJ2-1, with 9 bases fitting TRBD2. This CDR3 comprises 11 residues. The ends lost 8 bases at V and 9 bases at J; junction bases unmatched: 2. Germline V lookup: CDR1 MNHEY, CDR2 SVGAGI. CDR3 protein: CASLSGGEQFF. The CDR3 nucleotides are TGTGCCAGCCTTAGCGGGGGTGAGCAGTTCTTC.